A single sample is the source of the 2 T cell receptor beta chains below, sequenced in a study of blood T cell repertoires in COVID-19. Method: immunoSEQ multiplex PCR; TCRdb's copy keeps in-frame clones and lacks some. Found here are around 300,000 clones, 80% to 90% of them singletons; the top ten hold 2.5% to 3.5%. The sequenced sample consisted of peripheral blood. The receptors stem from a woman aged 25 to 45 with active or convalescent COVID-19.

V gene TRBV5-1 combines with J gene TRBJ2-1; 9 bases are a match to TRBD2. The CDR3 extends over 14 amino acids. Germline V CDR1 and CDR2: SGHRS, YFSETQ. After removal of 4 bases from V and 6 bases from J, the junction contained 5 bases not matched to a gene. CDR3 coding DNA: TGCGCCAGCAGCCCAAGACTAGCGGTCAATGAGCAGTTCTTC. Its translation: CASSPRLAVNEQFF.

The chain carries TRBV27 and TRBJ1-5; D is undetermined. V shed 5 bases and J shed 4 bases, with 9 bases lying between them. Germline CDR1 MNHEY, CDR2 SMNVEV (reference sequence). The CDR3 is 13 amino acids. CDR3 sequence: CASSMAVNQPQHF. As DNA, the CDR3 is TGTGCCAGCAGTATGGCAGTTAATCAGCCCCAGCATTTT.